This TCR beta chain was observed in a study of vaccination and CD4 T cells after COVID-19. Study information: Nasal swab PCR detected SARS-CoV-2 in convalescent patients; about 10 had mild disease, one severe. Study-wide findings and caveats: Median SARS-CoV-2-reactive clonotypes rose from about 22 to 38, not significantly.

Sequencing of DNA taken from cultured CD4+ T cells relied on the Oncomine TCR Beta short-read assay. TCRdb reprocessed the PCR reads via MiXCR and lists one record per CDR3 protein. The repertoire consists of about 2,700 distinct CDR3 sequences, with about 26% occurring once and the leading ten covering 20% to 30%. The V end lost 0 bases, the J end lost 0 bases, and 0 bases lay between the germline ends. The germline V gene has CDR1 SGHRS and CDR2 YFSETQ. This CDR3 contains 12 residues. Treatment indicated: approximately 9-day PBMC culture with coronavirus spike peptide pools or control peptides (ViraFEST assay). Before TCRs were sequenced, ViraFEST expanded antigen-specific T cells with peptide pools. Each well received two million PBMCs, cultured with 7.5 to 10 IU/ml IL-2 and 8 to 10 ug/ml peptide pools. Notes on this clonotype: Its specificity is not known.

The sample comprised CD4+ T cells from blood, cultured in vitro. This receptor was taken from a human donor who had recovered from COVID-19. This chain links TRBV5-1 with TRBJ2-5; D call uncertain. CDR3 nucleotide sequence: TGCGCCAGCAGCTTGGACCAAGAGACCCAGTACTTC. This encodes CASSLDQETQYF. Full variable domain (outside the CDR3, taken from reference TRBV5-1 and TRBJ2-5): KAGVTQTPRYLIKTRGQQVTLSCSPISGHRSVSWYQQTPGQGLQFLFEYFSETQRNKGNFPGRFSGRQFSNSRSEMNVSTLELGDSALYLCASSLDQETQYFGPGTRLLVL.